Shown below are 8 T cell receptor beta chains from a single sample sequenced in a study of CD8 T cells in ankylosing spondylitis. Their cognate antigens are unknown. TCRdb itself ran the 5' RACE reads through MiXCR, one entry per CDR3 protein. The data hold more than 650,000 distinct CDR3 sequences, with over 9.5% observed a single time. General study points: A motif in TCR beta, a set of eight or nine highly homologous variants, appeared characteristic of ankylosing spondylitis blood.

Sequenced input: blood, either unsorted or a sorted T cell fraction (not recorded which). The receptors were gathered from a male donor with ankylosing spondylitis.

This clonotype was counted only a few times. This chain uses TRBV6-2 or TRBV6-3 with TRBJ2-7; D gene uncertain. This CDR3 is 14 amino acids long. Trimming left V 6 bases short and J 5 bases short, with 17 bases between. CDR1 and CDR2 (germline): MNHEY, SVGEGT. The CDR3 DNA is TGTGCCAGCAGGAGGACCGGTGGTTGGAACGAGCAGTACTTC. The encoded protein is CASRRTGGWNEQYF.

The chain carries TRBV20-1 and TRBJ2-3; TRBD1 aligns across 7 bases. V lost 2 bases, J lost 4 bases, and 6 bases stayed unmatched. Germline values: CDR1 DFQATT, CDR2 SNEGSKA (reference sequence). This CDR3 has 14 residues. The CDR3 nucleotides read TGCAGTGCTAGAAAGGGGGCCGTAGCAGATACGCAGTATTTT. This encodes CSARKGAVADTQYF.

The chain recombines TRBV4-2 with TRBJ2-3; 9 nucleotides agree with TRBD2. CDR3 size: 17 residues. Trimming at V came to 0 bases and at J to 3 bases, leaving 7 bases not matched to a gene. The germline V gene has CDR1 LGHNA and CDR2 YNFKEQ. CDR3 amino acids: CASSQEGLREGTDTQYF. The DNA of the CDR3 is TGTGCCAGCAGCCAAGAGGGGTTGCGGGAGGGTACAGATACGCAGTATTTT.

The genes are TRBV28 and TRBJ2-7; maybe TRBD1 (5 bases). There are 15 residues in the CDR3. V was cut by 5 bases and J by 1 base, with 15 bases left in between. From germline, CDR1 is MDHEN and CDR2 SYDVKM. The CDR3 DNA sequence: TGTGCCAGCAGTACCCGGCGGCAGGGTTCCTACGAGCAGTACTTC. Translated, it gives CASSTRRQGSYEQYF.

In this sample, this clonotype turned up once. This sequence joins TRBV18 and TRBJ1-1, with D tentatively TRBD1 (5 bases). From germline, CDR1 is KGHSH and CDR2 LQKENI. The CDR3 has 15 residues. Trimming shortened V by 1 base and J by 1 base, and 10 bases separated the two germline ends. This chain's CDR3 is CASSPLPGGNTEAFF. CDR3 DNA sequence: TGTGCCAGCTCACCACTCCCCGGGGGGAACACTGAAGCTTTCTTT. Full variable domain (missing parts from reference TRBV18 and TRBJ1-1): NAGVMQNPRHLVRRRGQEARLRCSPMKGHSHVYWYRQLPEEGLKFMVYLQKENIIDESGMPKERFSAEFPKEGPSILRIQQVVRGDSAAYFCASSPLPGGNTEAFFGQGTRLTVV.

This clonotype was seen repeatedly, ten times or more. The CDR3 DNA reads as TGTGCCAGCAGCACCGGACAGGGCGAAAAACTGTTTTTT. As protein: CASSTGQGEKLFF. This chain connects TRBV7-9 to TRBJ1-4, with TRBD1 matching over 8 bases. This CDR3 has 13 amino acids. Looked up from germline, CDR1 is SEHNR and CDR2 is FQNEAQ (reference sequence). The V and J ends lost 5 bases and 8 bases, in that order; junction bases with no gene match: 4. The full variable domain, rest sourced from reference TRBV7-9 and TRBJ1-4, is DTGVSQNPRHKITKRGQNVTFRCDPISEHNRLYWYRQTLGQGPEFLTYFQNEAQLEKSRLLSDRFSAERPKGSFSTLEIQRTEQGDSAMYLCASSTGQGEKLFFGSGTQLSVL.

The chain couples TRBV6-1 to TRBJ2-7, with 8 nucleotides matching TRBD2. This CDR3 has 15 residues. The germline CDR1 and CDR2 sequences are MNHNS and SASEGT. The ends lost 8 bases at V and 6 bases at J; junction bases unmatched: 15. The CDR3 DNA sequence: TGTGCCAGCTCCCCTTCCGGGACTAGTGGTTTCGAGCAGTACTTC. This codes for CASSPSGTSGFEQYF.

The rearrangement joins TRBV27 to TRBJ2-1; maybe TRBD2 (5 bases). Germline V gene data show CDR1 as MNHEY and CDR2 as SMNVEV (reference sequence). V lost 4 bases to trimming and J lost 4 bases, with 14 bases between them. The CDR3 covers 15 residues. CDR3 in amino acids: CASSSDYRLYNEQFF. Here the CDR3 DNA reads TGTGCCAGCAGTTCAGACTACCGCTTATACAATGAGCAGTTCTTC.